The 20 T cell receptor beta chains below were found in one sample sequenced in a study of cytomegalovirus exposure and HLA in healthy donors. PCR involved 60 Vbeta and 13 Jbeta primers. Measured with immunoSEQ multiplex PCR; TCRdb has only the in-frame clones, and not every one. This table holds 110,000 to 150,000 clones, about 80% found once. The source material was PBMCs. The source is a man between 40 and 49 years old in good health and CMV-seropositive.

This chain uses TRBV5-1 with TRBJ1-1; 9 positions match TRBD1. Germline CDR1 reads SGHRS; CDR2 reads YFSETQ. V lost 0 bases and J lost 0; bases outside the gene matches: 3. There are 16 residues in the CDR3. CDR3 in amino acids: CASSLGTGVMNTEAFF. The CDR3 DNA is TGCGCCAGCAGCTTGGGGACAGGGGTTATGAACACTGAAGCTTTCTTT.

The chain combines TRBV27 with TRBJ2-4; 7 positions match TRBD1. CDR1 and CDR2 from the germline V gene are MNHEY and SMNVEV (reference sequence). With V trimmed by 5 bases and J by 6 bases, 7 bases remained unmatched. The CDR3 has 14 amino acids. The DNA for the CDR3 is TGTGCCAGCAGTACCCGACAGGGCCTAAACATTCAGTACTTC. It specifies CASSTRQGLNIQYF.

The V gene is TRBV30, the J gene TRBJ1-1; D uncertain. The ends were cut back, 2 bases at V and 0 bases at J, with 10 bases in the middle. Germline V CDR1 and CDR2: GTSNPN, SVGIG (reference sequence). This CDR3 is 14 amino acids long. The CDR3 loop reads CAWSRTGMNTEAFF. CDR3 DNA sequence: TGTGCCTGGAGTCGGACGGGGATGAACACTGAAGCTTTCTTT.

CDR3 sequence: CASSPGQGVFYGYTF. The CDR3 bases are TGTGCCAGCAGCCCAGGACAGGGGGTGTTCTATGGCTACACCTTC. The V and J genes are TRBV5-4 and TRBJ1-2; 10 bases align to TRBD1. Germline V gene lookup returns CDR1 SGHNT and CDR2 YYREEE (reference sequence). CDR3 length: 15 residues. Losses at the gene ends were 4 bases for V and 4 bases for J; bases not matched to a gene: 7.

J is TRBJ2-7 and V is TRBV30; 7 positions match TRBD1. Germline lookup yields CDR1 GTSNPN and CDR2 SVGIG (reference sequence). The CDR3 length is 13 residues. Unmatched junction bases numbered 2, after V lost 2 bases and J lost 1 base. CDR3 bases: TGTGCCTGGAGTCACAGGGGATCCTACGAGCAGTACTTC. It is translated as CAWSHRGSYEQYF. The complete variable domain, with remaining parts taken from reference TRBV30 and TRBJ2-7, reads SQTIHQWPATLVQPVGSPLSLECTVEGTSNPNLYWYRQAAGRGLQLLFYSVGIGQISSEVPQNLSASRPQDRQFILSSKKLLLSDSGFYLCAWSHRGSYEQYFGPGTRLTVT.

The rearrangement uses TRBV11-3 and TRBJ2-1, with TRBD2 matching over 8 bases. CDR3 length equals 16 residues. V lost 5 bases, J lost 0 bases, and 6 bases stayed unmatched. Germline assignment: CDR1 SGHNT and CDR2 YENEEA. CDR3 protein: CASSVGGTSSYNEQFF. The CDR3 DNA sequence: TGTGCCAGCAGCGTTGGGGGGACTAGCTCCTACAATGAGCAGTTCTTC.

The chain uses TRBV30 and TRBJ2-7, with TRBD2 matching 11 bases. V shed 5 bases and J 4 bases; nucleotides not matched to a gene: 10. The germline CDR1 and CDR2 sequences are GTSNPN and SVGIG (reference sequence). This CDR3 region has 15 residues. As DNA, the CDR3 is TGTGCCTGGGGCAAACGACTAGCGGGAAGGTACGAGCAGTACTTC. It is translated as CAWGKRLAGRYEQYF.

This clone was detected only once. The rearrangement uses TRBV5-1 and TRBJ2-1; D unresolved. Germline assignment: CDR1 SGHRS and CDR2 YFSETQ. There are 14 residues in the CDR3. Trimming cost V 6 bases and J 0 bases, with 10 bases left between them. The CDR3 DNA is TGCGCCAGCAAAGCGCCAACCTCCTACAATGAGCAGTTCTTC. Residues: CASKAPTSYNEQFF.

This clone has only a few counts. The chain uses TRBV5-1 and TRBJ1-2, with TRBD1 as a possible D gene (6 bases). Trimming removed 2 bases from V and 4 bases from J, with 12 bases in between. Germline loops: CDR1 SGHRS, CDR2 YFSETQ. This CDR3 comprises 14 residues. The CDR3, as DNA: TGCGCCAGCAGCTTTAACAGGGAGGGCTATGGCTACACCTTC. Encoded protein: CASSFNREGYGYTF.

The chain employs TRBV4-3 and TRBJ1-1; tentatively, D is TRBD1 (5 bases). This CDR3 has 14 residues. Per the germline V gene, CDR1 is LGHNA and CDR2 is YSLEER. Trimming removed 0 bases from V and 12 bases from J, with 17 bases in between. The CDR3 nucleotides are TGCGCCAGCAGCCAAGATCGGCAAGGGGCCCCGCCTTTCTTT. This sequence encodes CASSQDRQGAPPFF.

The chain employs TRBV29-1 and TRBJ2-7; 12 bases align to TRBD2. Germline CDR1 and CDR2: SQVTM and ANQGSEA. J gave up 1 base and V 4 bases, and 8 bases lay outside the gene matches. The CDR3 has 16 amino acids. The CDR3, as DNA: TGCAGCGTTGCCGGACTAGCGGGACTGCTTTCCTACGAGCAGTACTTC. Translation: CSVAGLAGLLSYEQYF.

This sequence joins TRBV5-1 and TRBJ2-1; TRBD2 might be the D (5 bases). CDR1 is SGHRS, CDR2 YFSETQ, per germline. The CDR3 is 16 residues long. The V and J ends lost 2 bases and 6 bases respectively, with 18 bases between them. CDR3 amino acids: CASSLPGVPALNEQFF. In DNA, the CDR3 is TGCGCCAGCAGCTTACCCGGGGTCCCGGCCCTCAATGAGCAGTTCTTC.

The chain joins TRBV11-2 to TRBJ2-7; TRBD1 matches at 12 bases. Germline lookup yields CDR1 SGHAT and CDR2 FQNNGV. V lost 4 bases to trimming and J lost 3 bases; unmatched junction nucleotides: 10. The CDR3 length is 17 residues. The CDR3 loop is CASSWGTGGAEFYEQYF. CDR3 in DNA: TGTGCCAGCAGCTGGGGGACAGGGGGCGCCGAATTCTACGAGCAGTACTTC.

The chain recombines TRBV9 with TRBJ1-4, with D tentatively TRBD1 (5 bases). This CDR3 has 15 amino acids. Germline values: CDR1 SGDLS, CDR2 YYNGEE. The germline V and J ends were trimmed by 0 bases and 4 bases, with 10 bases remaining between them. CDR3 bases: TGTGCCAGCAGCGTAGTCCCCGACAGTAATGAAAAACTGTTTTTT. The encoded protein is CASSVVPDSNEKLFF.

Only one count was recorded for this clone. This chain connects TRBV6-5 to TRBJ1-5; perhaps TRBD1 as D (5 bases). From germline, CDR1 is MNHEY and CDR2 SVGAGI. V was pared by 2 bases and J by 1 base, with 12 bases between. The CDR3 spans 16 residues. Written as DNA, the CDR3 is TGTGCCAGCAGTTACCCGACAGAGCTAAGCAATCAGCCCCAGCATTTT. It encodes CASSYPTELSNQPQHF.

For this clone: The identical CDR3 is also encoded by other nucleotide sequences in the sample. The chain employs TRBV7-9 and TRBJ1-1; D might be TRBD1 (5 bases). Trimming shortened V by 6 bases and J by 2 bases, and 10 bases separated the two germline ends. Germline V gene data show CDR1 as SEHNR and CDR2 as FQNEAQ (reference sequence). This CDR3 spans 13 amino acids. Written as DNA, the CDR3 is TGTGCCAGCAGTTCGCAGGGAAACACTGAAGCTTTCTTT. It translates to CASSSQGNTEAFF.

V and J are TRBV29-1 and TRBJ1-2, with D possibly being TRBD1 (6 bases). The CDR3 has 11 residues. Germline V CDR1 and CDR2: SQVTM, ANQGSEA. Trimming removed 7 bases from V and 12 bases from J, with 18 bases in between. The CDR3 is CSAQTGPEHTF. CDR3 nucleotides: TGCAGCGCCCAGACAGGACCCGAACACACCTTC.

Concerning this clone itself: One junction end does not reproduce the germline sequence, and a read error may be involved. The genes are TRBV5-1 and TRBJ1-1; 10 positions agree with TRBD1. Per the germline V gene, CDR1 is SGHRS and CDR2 is YFSETQ. The CDR3 totals 13 residues. CDR3 sequence (DNA): TGCGCCAGCAGCGGACAGGGGGAGGCTGAAGCTTCCTTT. As protein: CASSGQGEAEASF.

The chain employs TRBV2 and TRBJ2-5; D perhaps matches TRBD2 (5 bases). Germline CDR1 and CDR2: SNHLY and FYNNEI. Trimming removed 7 bases at V and 11 bases at J, with 26 bases between. The CDR3 has 15 residues. CDR3 region: CASKPRALVLGEQYF. CDR3 coding DNA: TGTGCCAGCAAACCACGGGCCCTTGTGCTCGGGGAGCAGTACTTC.

The rearrangement uses TRBV7-2 and TRBJ1-2, with 7 bases that match TRBD1. The CDR3 sequence is 14 residues long. The trim removed 5 bases at V and 3 bases at J, leaving 6 bases unmatched. CDR1 SGHTA and CDR2 FQGNSA come from the germline V gene. The CDR3 DNA reads TGTGCCAGCAGCCCGGGGGACAGCCACTATGGCTACACCTTC. The encoded protein is CASSPGDSHYGYTF.